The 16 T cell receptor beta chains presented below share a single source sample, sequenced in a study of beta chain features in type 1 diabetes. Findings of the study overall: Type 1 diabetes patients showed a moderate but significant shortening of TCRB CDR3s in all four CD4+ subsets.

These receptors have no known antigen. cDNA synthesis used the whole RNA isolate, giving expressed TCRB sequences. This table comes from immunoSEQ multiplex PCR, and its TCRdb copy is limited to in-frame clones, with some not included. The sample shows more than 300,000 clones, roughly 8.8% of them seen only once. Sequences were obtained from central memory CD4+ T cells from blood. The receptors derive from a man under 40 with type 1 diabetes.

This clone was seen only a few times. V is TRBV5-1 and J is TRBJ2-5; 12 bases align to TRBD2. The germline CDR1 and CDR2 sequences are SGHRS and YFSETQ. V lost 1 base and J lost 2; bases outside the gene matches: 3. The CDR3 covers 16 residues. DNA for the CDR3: TGCGCCAGCAGCTTGACTAGCGGGGGGTTACAAGAGACCCAGTACTTC. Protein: CASSLTSGGLQETQYF.

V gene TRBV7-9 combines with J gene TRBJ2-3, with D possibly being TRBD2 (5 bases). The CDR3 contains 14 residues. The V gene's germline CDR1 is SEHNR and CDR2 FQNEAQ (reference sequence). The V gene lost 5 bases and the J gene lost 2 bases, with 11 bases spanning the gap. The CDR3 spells CASSDTGFTDTQYF. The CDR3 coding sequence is TGTGCCAGCAGCGACACGGGGTTCACAGATACGCAGTATTTT.

CDR3 amino acids: CASSSRTDSNYGYTF. DNA for the CDR3: TGTGCCAGCAGTTCCAGGACAGATTCTAACTATGGCTACACCTTC. The chain recombines TRBV6-5 with TRBJ1-2; D may be TRBD1 (6 bases). The CDR3 sequence is 15 residues long. V shed 4 bases and J shed 0 bases, with 12 bases lying between them. Per germline, CDR1 MNHEY and CDR2 SVGAGI.

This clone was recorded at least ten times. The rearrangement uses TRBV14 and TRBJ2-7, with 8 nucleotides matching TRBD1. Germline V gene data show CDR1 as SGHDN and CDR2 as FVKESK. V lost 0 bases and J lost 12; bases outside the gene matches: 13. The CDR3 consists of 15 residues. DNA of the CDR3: TGTGCCAGCAGCCAAGAAAATCCCCCTTTCGGACAGGGGTACTTC. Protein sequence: CASSQENPPFGQGYF.

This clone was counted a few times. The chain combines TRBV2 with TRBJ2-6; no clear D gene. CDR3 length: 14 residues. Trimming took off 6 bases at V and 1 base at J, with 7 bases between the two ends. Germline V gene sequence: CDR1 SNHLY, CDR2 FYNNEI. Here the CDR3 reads CASSSRSGANVLTF. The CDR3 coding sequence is TGTGCCAGCAGCTCCCGGTCTGGGGCCAACGTCCTGACTTTC.

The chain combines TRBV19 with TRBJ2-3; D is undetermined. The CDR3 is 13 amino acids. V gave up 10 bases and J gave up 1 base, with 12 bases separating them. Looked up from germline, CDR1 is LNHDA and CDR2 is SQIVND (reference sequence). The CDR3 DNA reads TGTGCCACCCCCGTCGGGCGCACAGATACGCAGTATTTT. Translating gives CATPVGRTDTQYF.

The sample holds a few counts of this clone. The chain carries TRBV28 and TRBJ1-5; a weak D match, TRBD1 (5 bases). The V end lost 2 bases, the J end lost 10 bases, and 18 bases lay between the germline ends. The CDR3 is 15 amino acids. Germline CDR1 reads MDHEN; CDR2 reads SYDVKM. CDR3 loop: CASSLLPRQQRPQHF. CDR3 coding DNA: TGTGCCAGCAGTTTACTCCCGCGACAGCAGCGTCCCCAGCATTTT.

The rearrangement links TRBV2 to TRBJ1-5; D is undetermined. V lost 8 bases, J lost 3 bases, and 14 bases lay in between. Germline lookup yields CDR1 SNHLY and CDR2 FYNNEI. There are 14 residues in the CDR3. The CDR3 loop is CASGSDGVNQPQHF. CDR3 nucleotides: TGTGCCAGCGGTTCGGACGGCGTCAATCAGCCCCAGCATTTT.

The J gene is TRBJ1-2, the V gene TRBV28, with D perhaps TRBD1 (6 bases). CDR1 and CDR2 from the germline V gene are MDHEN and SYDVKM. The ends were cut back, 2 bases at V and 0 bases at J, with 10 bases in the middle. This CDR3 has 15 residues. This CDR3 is CASSLVRTANYGYTF. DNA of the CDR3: TGTGCCAGCAGTTTAGTGAGGACAGCTAACTATGGCTACACCTTC.

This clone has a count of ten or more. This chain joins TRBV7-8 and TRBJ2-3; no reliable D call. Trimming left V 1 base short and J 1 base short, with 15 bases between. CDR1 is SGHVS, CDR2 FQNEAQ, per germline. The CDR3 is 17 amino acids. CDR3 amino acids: CASSLVNGILGTDTQYF. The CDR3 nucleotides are TGTGCCAGCAGCTTAGTTAATGGGATTCTGGGCACAGATACGCAGTATTTT. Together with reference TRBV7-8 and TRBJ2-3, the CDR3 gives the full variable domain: GAGVSQSPRYKVAKRGQDVALRCDPISGHVSLFWYQQALGQGPEFLTYFQNEAQLDKSGLPSDRFFAERPEGSVSTLKIQRTQQEDSAVYLCASSLVNGILGTDTQYFGPGTRLTVL.

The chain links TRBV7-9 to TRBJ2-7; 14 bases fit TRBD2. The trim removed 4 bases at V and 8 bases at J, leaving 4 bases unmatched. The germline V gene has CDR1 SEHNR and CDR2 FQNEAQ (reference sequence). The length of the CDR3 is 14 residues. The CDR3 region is CASSSGTSGGKQYF. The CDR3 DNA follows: TGTGCCAGCAGCTCCGGGACTAGCGGGGGCAAGCAGTACTTC.

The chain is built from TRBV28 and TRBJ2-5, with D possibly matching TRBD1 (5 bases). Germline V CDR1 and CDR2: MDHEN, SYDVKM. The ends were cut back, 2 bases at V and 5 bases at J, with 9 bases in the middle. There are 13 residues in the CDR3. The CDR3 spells CASSLGAVETQYF. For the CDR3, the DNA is TGTGCCAGCAGTTTAGGGGCAGTGGAGACCCAGTACTTC.

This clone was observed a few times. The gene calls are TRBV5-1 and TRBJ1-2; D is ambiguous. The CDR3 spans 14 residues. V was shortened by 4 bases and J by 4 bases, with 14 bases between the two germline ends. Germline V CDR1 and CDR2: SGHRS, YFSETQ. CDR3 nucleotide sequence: TGCGCCAGCAGCCCCGGGCAGGAGAGCTATGGCTACACCTTC. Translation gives CASSPGQESYGYTF.

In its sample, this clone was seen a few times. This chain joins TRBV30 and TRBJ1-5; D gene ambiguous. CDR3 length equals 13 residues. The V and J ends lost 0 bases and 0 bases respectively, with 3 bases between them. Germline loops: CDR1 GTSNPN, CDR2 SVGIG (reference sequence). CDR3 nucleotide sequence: TGTGCCTGGAGTGTAGGTAGCAATCAGCCCCAGCATTTT. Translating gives CAWSVGSNQPQHF.

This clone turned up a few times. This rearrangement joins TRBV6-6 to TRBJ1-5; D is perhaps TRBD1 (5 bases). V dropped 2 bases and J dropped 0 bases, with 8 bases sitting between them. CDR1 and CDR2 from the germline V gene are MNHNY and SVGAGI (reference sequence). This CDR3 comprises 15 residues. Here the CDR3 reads CASSYGGASNQPQHF. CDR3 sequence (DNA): TGTGCCAGCAGTTACGGGGGAGCTAGCAATCAGCCCCAGCATTTT.

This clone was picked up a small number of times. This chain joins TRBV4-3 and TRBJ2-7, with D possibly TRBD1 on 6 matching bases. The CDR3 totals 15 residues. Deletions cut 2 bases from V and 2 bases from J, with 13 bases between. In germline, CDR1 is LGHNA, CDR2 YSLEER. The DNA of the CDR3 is TGCGCCAGCAGCCAACCGGGACACAACCCCTACGAGCAGTACTTC. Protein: CASSQPGHNPYEQYF.